This T cell receptor beta chain is from a study of CD8 T cells in ankylosing spondylitis. The study, taken as a whole, reports: Ankylosing spondylitis blood seemed to carry a telltale TCR beta motif made of under 10 highly homologous variants.

Regarding this clonotype: Its antigen is unidentified.

Per the germline V gene, CDR1 is GTSNPN and CDR2 is SVGIG (reference sequence). The length of the CDR3 is 13 residues. V shed 4 bases and J 6 bases; nucleotides not matched to a gene: 5. TCRdb reanalysed the 5' RACE reads using MiXCR and keeps one entry per CDR3 protein. The data show under 850,000 distinct CDR3 sequences, with around 17% seen just once and about 20% held by the top ten. This TCR derives from a male donor with ankylosing spondylitis. V is TRBV30 and J is TRBJ2-1; 8 nucleotides line up with TRBD1. The sequenced sample was blood, either unsorted or a sorted T cell fraction (not recorded which). CDR3 protein: CAWIYRGANEQFF. The CDR3 nucleotides are TGTGCCTGGATATACAGGGGGGCCAATGAGCAGTTCTTC.